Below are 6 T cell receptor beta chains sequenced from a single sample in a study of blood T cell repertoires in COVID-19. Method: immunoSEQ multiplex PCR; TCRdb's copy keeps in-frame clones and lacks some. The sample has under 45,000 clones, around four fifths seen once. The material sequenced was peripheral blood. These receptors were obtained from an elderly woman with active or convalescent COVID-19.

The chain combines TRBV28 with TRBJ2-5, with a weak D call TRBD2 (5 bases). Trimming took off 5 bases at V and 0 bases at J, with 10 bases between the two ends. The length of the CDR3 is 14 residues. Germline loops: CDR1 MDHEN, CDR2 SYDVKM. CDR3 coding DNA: TGTGCCAGCAGTCCTCTAGCCTACCAAGAGACCCAGTACTTC. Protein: CASSPLAYQETQYF.

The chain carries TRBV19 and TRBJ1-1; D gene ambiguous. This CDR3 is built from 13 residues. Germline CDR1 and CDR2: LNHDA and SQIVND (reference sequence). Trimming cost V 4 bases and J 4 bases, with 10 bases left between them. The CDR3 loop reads CASSTYTGTEAFF. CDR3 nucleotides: TGTGCCAGTAGTACCTACACGGGCACTGAAGCTTTCTTT.

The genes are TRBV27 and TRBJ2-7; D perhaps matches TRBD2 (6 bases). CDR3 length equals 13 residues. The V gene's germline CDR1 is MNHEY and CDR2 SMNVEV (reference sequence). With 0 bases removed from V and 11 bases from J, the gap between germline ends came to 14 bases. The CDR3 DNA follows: TGTGCCAGCAGTTTATCACCCTCCGGGAGAGAGTACTTC. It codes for CASSLSPSGREYF.

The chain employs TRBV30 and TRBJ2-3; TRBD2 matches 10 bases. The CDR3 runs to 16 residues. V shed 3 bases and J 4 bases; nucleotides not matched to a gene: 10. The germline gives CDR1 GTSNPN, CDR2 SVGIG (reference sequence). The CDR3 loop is CAWRAMGAGGSDTQYF. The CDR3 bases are TGTGCCTGGAGGGCAATGGGAGCGGGAGGGTCAGATACGCAGTATTTT.

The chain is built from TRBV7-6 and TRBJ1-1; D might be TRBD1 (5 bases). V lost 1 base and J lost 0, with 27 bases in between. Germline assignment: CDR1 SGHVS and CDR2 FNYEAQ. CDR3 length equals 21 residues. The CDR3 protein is CASSLGRGISIGDRMNTEAFF. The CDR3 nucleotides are TGTGCCAGCAGCTTAGGGCGGGGGATTTCTATTGGGGATAGGATGAACACTGAAGCTTTCTTT.

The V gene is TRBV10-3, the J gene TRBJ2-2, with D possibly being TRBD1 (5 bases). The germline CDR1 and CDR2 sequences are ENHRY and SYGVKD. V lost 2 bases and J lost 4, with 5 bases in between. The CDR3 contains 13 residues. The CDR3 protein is CAISEDSTGELFF. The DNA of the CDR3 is TGTGCCATCAGTGAGGACAGCACCGGGGAGCTGTTTTTT.